There are a few counts of the clone carrying this TCR beta chain. Its antigen is not identified. This specimen comes from a study of CD8 T cells in ankylosing spondylitis. Trimming left V 0 bases short and J 2 bases short, with 17 bases between. Germline V gene lookup returns CDR1 DFQATT and CDR2 SNEGSKA (reference sequence). The CDR3 loop spans 17 amino acids. Overall study findings and caveats: Blood from ankylosing spondylitis patients appeared to carry a characteristic roughly 8-variant TCR beta motif. Previous work reported some of these motif variants in the synovial fluid and blood of reactive arthritis. Researchers reportedly found disease-linked clones significantly enriched in matched ankylosing spondylitis synovial fluid.

MiXCR was run by TCRdb on the 5' RACE reads, yielding one entry per CDR3 protein. The sample gives a few hundred thousand distinct CDR3 sequences, more than 15% of which show up once; under 1.2% is in the top ten. This TCR derives from a male donor with ankylosing spondylitis. Sequencing was performed on blood, either unsorted or a sorted T cell fraction (not recorded which). J is TRBJ1-5 and V is TRBV20-1, with a weak D call TRBD1 (6 bases). CDR3 amino acids: CSARDTGADVGNQPQHF. In nucleotides, the CDR3 is TGCAGTGCTAGAGATACGGGGGCTGACGTGGGCAATCAGCCCCAGCATTTT.